The 30 T cell receptor beta chains given below trace back to one sample, sequenced in a study of cytomegalovirus exposure and HLA in healthy donors. Only in-frame clones appear in the TCRdb table, and some are missing; sequencing was by immunoSEQ multiplex PCR. The repertoire has more than 85,000 clones, roughly nine tenths of them found once; the top ten carry 4%. Material: PBMCs. The receptors shown here come from a young woman in good health and CMV-seropositive.

The chain recombines TRBV28 with TRBJ2-7; 7 positions match TRBD1. The germline V gene encodes CDR1 MDHEN and CDR2 SYDVKM. The J segment lost 0 bases and the V segment lost 5 bases, leaving 7 bases of the junction unmatched. The CDR3 extends over 15 amino acids. CDR3 region: CASSHRRDSSYEQYF. The CDR3 DNA follows: TGTGCCAGCAGTCACCGTAGGGACAGCTCCTACGAGCAGTACTTC.

This chain links TRBV11-3 with TRBJ1-1; a weak D match, TRBD1 (5 bases). V dropped 3 bases and J dropped 8 bases, with 13 bases sitting between them. Looked up from germline, CDR1 is SGHNT and CDR2 is YENEEA. CDR3 length: 13 residues. The CDR3 is CASSFWGAREAFF. The CDR3 DNA reads TGTGCCAGCAGCTTTTGGGGCGCTCGGGAAGCTTTCTTT. The full variable domain, rest sourced from reference TRBV11-3 and TRBJ1-1, is EAGVVQSPRYKIIEKKQPVAFWCNPISGHNTLYWYLQNLGQGPELLIRYENEEAVDDSQLPKDRFSAERLKGVDSTLKIQPAELGDSAVYLCASSFWGAREAFFGQGTRLTVV.

The CDR3 here is CASSSLDRDSYEQYF. In nucleotides, the CDR3 is TGTGCCAGCAGTTCACTGGACAGGGACTCCTACGAGCAGTACTTC. V and J are TRBV28 and TRBJ2-7; 8 bases agree with TRBD1. The V gene end was trimmed by 4 bases and the J gene end by 0 bases; junction bases not matched to a gene: 5. Germline CDR1 reads MDHEN; CDR2 reads SYDVKM. CDR3 size: 15 residues. Filled out from reference TRBV28 and TRBJ2-7, the complete variable domain reads DVKVTQSSRYLVKRTGEKVFLECVQDMDHENMFWYRQDPGLGLRLIYFSYDVKMKEKGDIPEGYSVSREKKERFSLILESASTNQTSMYLCASSSLDRDSYEQYFGPGTRLTVT.

The rearrangement uses TRBV25-1 and TRBJ1-4; D gene uncertain. The CDR3 is made up of 12 amino acids. V was cut by 6 bases and J by 6 bases, with 8 bases left in between. CDR1 is MGHDK and CDR2 is SYGVNS in the germline V gene. The CDR3, as DNA: TGTGCCAGCAGGGAGGGTCATGAAAAACTGTTTTTT. This gives the protein CASREGHEKLFF. Full variable domain (remainder filled in from reference TRBV25-1 and TRBJ1-4): EADIYQTPRYLVIGTGKKITLECSQTMGHDKMYWYQQDPGMELHLIHYSYGVNSTEKGDLSSESTVSRIRTEHFPLTLESARPSHTSQYLCASREGHEKLFFGSGTQLSVL.

The CDR3 DNA is TGTGCCAGCAGCCCCCGGCCCTCTAGCGGGGCTTACAATGAGCAGTTCTTC. Translating it yields CASSPRPSSGAYNEQFF. The chain recombines TRBV7-8 with TRBJ2-1; TRBD2 matches at 9 bases. Germline CDR1 reads SGHVS; CDR2 reads FQNEAQ. This CDR3 has 17 residues. V lost 5 bases, J lost 4 bases, and 12 bases stayed unmatched.

The chain uses TRBV19 and TRBJ2-2; a weak D match, TRBD1 (6 bases). CDR3 length equals 15 residues. Germline V gene lookup returns CDR1 LNHDA and CDR2 SQIVND (reference sequence). The ends were cut back, 7 bases at V and 0 bases at J, with 12 bases in the middle. The CDR3 is CASKVGAPNTGELFF. The CDR3 bases are TGTGCCAGTAAAGTGGGGGCCCCGAACACCGGGGAGCTGTTTTTT.

This clone was seen just once. The chain is built from TRBV10-1 and TRBJ2-7, with unresolved D. From germline, CDR1 is WNHNN and CDR2 SYGVQD (reference sequence). With 5 bases removed from V and 1 base from J, the gap between germline ends came to 15 bases. The CDR3 is 15 residues long. CDR3 bases: TGCGCCAGCAGTTCTACTTTTGGGCCGTCCTACGAGCAGTACTTC. Translated, it gives CASSSTFGPSYEQYF.

This sequence joins TRBV4-1 and TRBJ1-1, with D hard to call. The CDR3 has 13 amino acids. V dropped 5 bases and J dropped 3 bases, with 10 bases sitting between them. From germline, CDR1 is MGHRA and CDR2 YSYEKL. The CDR3 bases are TGCGCCAGCAGCTACGTCGGTTACACTGAAGCTTTCTTT. This translates into CASSYVGYTEAFF.

The V and J genes are TRBV7-9 and TRBJ2-3, with TRBD2 identical over 14 bases. The CDR3 is 16 residues long. Germline trimming cut 4 bases from V and 7 bases from J; bases unmatched to any gene: 7. Germline V gene sequence: CDR1 SEHNR, CDR2 FQNEAQ (reference sequence). Written as DNA, the CDR3 is TGTGCCAGCAGCTCTAGGACTAGCGGGAGGAGAAATACGCAGTATTTT. It encodes CASSSRTSGRRNTQYF.

The rearrangement uses TRBV11-2 and TRBJ2-3; 11 bases map to TRBD2. The V segment lost 4 bases and the J segment 2 bases; nucleotides outside the gene matches: 5. Germline V gene sequence: CDR1 SGHAT, CDR2 FQNNGV. CDR3 length: 16 amino acids. In DNA, the CDR3 is TGTGCCAGCAGCTACATAGCGGGAGGGATCACAGATACGCAGTATTTT. The encoded protein is CASSYIAGGITDTQYF.

V is TRBV7-2 and J is TRBJ2-5, with TRBD1 identical over 7 bases. V gave up 4 bases and J gave up 5 bases; unmatched junction bases: 10. Looked up from germline, CDR1 is SGHTA and CDR2 is FQGNSA. This CDR3 spans 15 amino acids. CDR3 protein: CASSSQGVLEETQYF. CDR3 DNA: TGTGCCAGCAGCTCCCAGGGGGTTTTAGAGGAGACCCAGTACTTC.

The chain is built from TRBV11-3 and TRBJ1-1; 7 positions agree with TRBD1. Per germline, CDR1 SGHNT and CDR2 YENEEA. V was clipped by 0 bases and J by 11 bases; unmatched bases: 9. This CDR3 is built from 14 residues. As DNA, the CDR3 is TGTGCCAGCAGCTTAGATAAAGGGGGCCCGAGGGCTTTCTTT. Amino acids: CASSLDKGGPRAFF. The full variable domain, with the rest looked up from reference TRBV11-3 and TRBJ1-1, is EAGVVQSPRYKIIEKKQPVAFWCNPISGHNTLYWYLQNLGQGPELLIRYENEEAVDDSQLPKDRFSAERLKGVDSTLKIQPAELGDSAVYLCASSLDKGGPRAFFGQGTRLTVV.

The chain recombines TRBV7-8 with TRBJ1-5, with D perhaps matching TRBD1 (6 bases). The CDR3 runs 14 residues. Germline CDR1 reads SGHVS; CDR2 reads FQNEAQ. The V end lost 4 bases, the J end lost 7 bases, and 14 bases lay between the germline ends. CDR3 DNA sequence: TGTGCCAGCAGCTCATCGACAGGTGGACAGCCCCAGCATTTT. The encoded protein is CASSSSTGGQPQHF.

This chain uses TRBV27 with TRBJ2-5; the match to TRBD2 covers 7 bases. J was trimmed by 7 bases and V by 2 bases; bases with no gene match: 7. Germline V gene data show CDR1 as MNHEY and CDR2 as SMNVEV (reference sequence). The CDR3 spans 14 residues. The CDR3 DNA is TGTGCCAGCAGTTTAGGGGGGGGTCAGGGGACCCAGTACTTC. Residues: CASSLGGGQGTQYF.

The V gene is TRBV4-2, the J gene TRBJ2-1; TRBD2 aligns across 16 bases. The length of the CDR3 is 18 residues. Unmatched junction bases numbered 8, after V lost 4 bases and J lost 5 bases. CDR1 and CDR2 from the germline V gene are LGHNA and YNFKEQ. This CDR3 is CASSRDPGLAGGHNEQFF. As DNA, the CDR3 is TGTGCCAGCAGCCGAGACCCGGGACTAGCGGGGGGGCACAATGAGCAGTTCTTC.

The V and J genes are TRBV18 and TRBJ1-2; TRBD1 agrees at 10 bases. The V and J ends lost 3 bases and 8 bases, in that order; junction bases with no gene match: 15. Germline CDR1 KGHSH, CDR2 LQKENI. This CDR3 region has 17 residues. CDR3 sequence (DNA): TGTGCCAGCTCACCCCCGAACCTTGGGACAGGGGTGCGAGGCTACACCTTC. Residues: CASSPPNLGTGVRGYTF.

CDR3 amino acids: CAIRTFGTEGWTEAFF. In DNA, the CDR3 is TGTGCCATCAGAACCTTTGGGACAGAGGGGTGGACTGAAGCTTTCTTT. This sequence joins TRBV10-3 and TRBJ1-1, with 7 nucleotides matching TRBD1. V shed 6 bases and J 5 bases; nucleotides not matched to a gene: 15. CDR1 and CDR2 from the germline V gene are ENHRY and SYGVKD. This CDR3 spans 16 amino acids.

The V gene is TRBV2, the J gene TRBJ2-7; a possible D gene is TRBD2 (6 bases). This CDR3 contains 14 residues. V lost 10 bases to trimming and J lost 0 bases, with 16 bases between them. Germline CDR1 is SNHLY and CDR2 is FYNNEI. CDR3 in DNA: TGTGCCACCACTCGGGCCGGGAGCTCCTACGAGCAGTACTTC. Translated: CATTRAGSSYEQYF.

The genes are TRBV7-2 and TRBJ2-7, with D possibly TRBD2 on 6 matching bases. The CDR3 length is 18 residues. The germline V and J ends were trimmed by 4 bases and 1 base, with 23 bases remaining between them. Germline values: CDR1 SGHTA, CDR2 FQGNSA. CDR3 residues: CASSSRVFGGRRSYEQYF. CDR3 DNA sequence: TGTGCCAGCAGCTCCCGAGTATTCGGAGGGAGGAGGTCCTACGAGCAGTACTTC.

This clone was seen more than once but under ten times. The chain has TRBV5-1 and TRBJ2-7; 7 nucleotides match TRBD1. With 5 bases clipped from V and 7 bases from J, the junction kept 12 bases outside the gene matches. This CDR3 is 14 amino acids long. Germline assignment: CDR1 SGHRS and CDR2 YFSETQ. The CDR3 sequence is CASREGTGTAEQYF. The CDR3 DNA reads as TGCGCCAGCAGAGAGGGAACTGGGACAGCTGAGCAGTACTTC.

The CDR3 here is CASRVSVSAEQYF. CDR3 coding DNA: TGTGCCAGCAGAGTAAGCGTCTCAGCGGAGCAGTACTTC. The J gene is TRBJ2-7, the V gene TRBV27; unclear D gene. This CDR3 is built from 13 residues. Germline CDR1 reads MNHEY; CDR2 reads SMNVEV (reference sequence). V was pared by 6 bases and J by 7 bases, with 16 bases between.

This chain uses TRBV4-1 with TRBJ2-3; the D gene is possibly TRBD2 (5 bases). Germline V gene lookup returns CDR1 MGHRA and CDR2 YSYEKL. Trimming left V 4 bases short and J 5 bases short, with 13 bases between. CDR3 size: 14 residues. The CDR3 sequence is CASSPLEAEDTQYF. As DNA, the CDR3 is TGCGCCAGCAGCCCCCTGGAGGCTGAAGATACGCAGTATTTT.

The chain has TRBV5-1 and TRBJ1-1; the D is unclear. Per germline, CDR1 SGHRS and CDR2 YFSETQ. Trimming shortened V by 4 bases and J by 1 base, and 14 bases separated the two germline ends. The length of the CDR3 is 15 residues. CDR3 loop: CASSPSGFPNTEAFF. The DNA of the CDR3 is TGCGCCAGCAGCCCCAGTGGCTTCCCGAACACTGAAGCTTTCTTT.

The chain combines TRBV7-8 with TRBJ2-5; perhaps TRBD1 as D (6 bases). V was cut by 5 bases and J by 3 bases, with 10 bases left in between. Germline V lookup: CDR1 SGHVS, CDR2 FQNEAQ. The CDR3 loop spans 13 amino acids. CDR3 residues: CASSRTEEETQYF. CDR3 coding DNA: TGTGCCAGCAGCCGGACAGAAGAAGAGACCCAGTACTTC.

The chain has TRBV5-4 and TRBJ2-7, with TRBD1 matching 7 bases. V lost 4 bases and J lost 3; bases outside the gene matches: 4. The CDR3 is 13 amino acids. Germline V gene data show CDR1 as SGHNT and CDR2 as YYREEE (reference sequence). CDR3 nucleotides: TGTGCCAGCAGCCAACGACAGGGCTACGAGCAGTACTTC. Protein: CASSQRQGYEQYF.

The rearrangement joins TRBV11-2 to TRBJ1-2; 12 bases are a match to TRBD1. Germline V gives CDR1 SGHAT, CDR2 FQNNGV. The CDR3 has 18 amino acids. V was pared by 2 bases and J by 1 base, with 8 bases of the junction left unmatched. This CDR3 reads CASSLTGTGGLGNYGYTF. The CDR3 DNA reads as TGTGCCAGCAGCTTAACCGGGACAGGGGGCCTGGGTAACTATGGCTACACCTTC.

The gene calls are TRBV6-5 and TRBJ2-7, with D possibly TRBD1 on 5 matching bases. This CDR3 spans 15 amino acids. Germline CDR1 reads MNHEY; CDR2 reads SVGAGI. With 2 bases removed from V and 2 bases from J, the gap between germline ends came to 13 bases. As DNA, the CDR3 is TGTGCCAGCAGTTACGGGCAGGGTTCCCCCTACGAGCAGTACTTC. It specifies CASSYGQGSPYEQYF.

The chain uses TRBV7-8 and TRBJ2-7; D is unclear. Germline V gives CDR1 SGHVS, CDR2 FQNEAQ. V gave up 7 bases and J gave up 2 bases, with 15 bases separating them. The CDR3 has 14 residues. The CDR3 bases are TGTGCCAGCACCATCAGACTGAACCCCTACGAGCAGTACTTC. Amino acid sequence: CASTIRLNPYEQYF.

J is TRBJ2-3 and V is TRBV7-9, with 7 positions matching TRBD1. The ends lost 2 bases at V and 3 bases at J; junction bases unmatched: 5. The CDR3 runs to 15 residues. Germline CDR1 reads SEHNR; CDR2 reads FQNEAQ (reference sequence). For the CDR3, the DNA is TGTGCCAGCAGCTTAAGACAGGGCCGGACAGATACGCAGTATTTT. It specifies CASSLRQGRTDTQYF. Combining the CDR3 with reference TRBV7-9 and TRBJ2-3 gives the whole variable domain DTGVSQNPRHKITKRGQNVTFRCDPISEHNRLYWYRQTLGQGPEFLTYFQNEAQLEKSRLLSDRFSAERPKGSFSTLEIQRTEQGDSAMYLCASSLRQGRTDTQYFGPGTRLTVL.

This clone was observed a handful of times. The same CDR3 also results from other DNA sequences found in this sample. The rearrangement links TRBV15 to TRBJ2-7, with 7 bases fitting TRBD2. CDR1 and CDR2 from the germline V gene are LNHNV and YYDKDF (reference sequence). This CDR3 has 14 residues. With V trimmed by 0 bases and J by 2 bases, 1 base remained unmatched. For the CDR3, the DNA is TGTGCCACCAGCAGAGATCGGGGGGCCTACGAGCAGTACTTC. Translation gives CATSRDRGAYEQYF.